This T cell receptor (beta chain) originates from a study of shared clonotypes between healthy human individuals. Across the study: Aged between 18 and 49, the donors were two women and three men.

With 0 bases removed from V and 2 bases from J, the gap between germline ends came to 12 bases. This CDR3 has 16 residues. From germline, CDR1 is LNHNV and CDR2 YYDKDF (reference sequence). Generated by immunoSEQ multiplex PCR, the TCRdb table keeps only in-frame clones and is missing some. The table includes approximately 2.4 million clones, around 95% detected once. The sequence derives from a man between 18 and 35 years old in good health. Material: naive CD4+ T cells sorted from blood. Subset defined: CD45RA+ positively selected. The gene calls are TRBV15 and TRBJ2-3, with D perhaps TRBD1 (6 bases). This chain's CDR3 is CATSRDLAGATDTQYF. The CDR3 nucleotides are TGTGCCACCAGCAGAGATCTCGCAGGGGCCACAGATACGCAGTATTTT.